These 28 T cell receptor beta chains originate from one sample sequenced in a study of blood T cell repertoires in COVID-19 (TCRdb year 2020). To prepare the library, the immunoSEQ multiplex PCR assay was applied. Imported from immuneACCESS, the table was reduced by TCRdb to in-frame sequences with V and J called. These copies leave out some clones; in studies compared against another copy, an unresolved V gene accounts for under half, and the cause of the remainder is not known. The sample profile shows fewer than 110,000 clones; more than 75% of them were found once. The ten largest account for 6.2% of the sample. The sequencing input was peripheral blood. The receptors were sampled from a human donor in a cohort sampled during active COVID-19.

This chain links TRBV3-1 (or the pseudogene TRBV3-2) with TRBJ2-2; tentative D call: TRBD2 (5 bases). CDR1 is LGHDT and CDR2 is YNNKEL in the germline V gene (reference sequence). CDR3 length equals 15 residues. The CDR3 loop is CAAEGSGGNTGELFF. DNA of the CDR3: TGTGCGGCTGAAGGCAGCGGAGGGAACACCGGGGAGCTGTTTTTT.

The chain employs TRBV5-1 and TRBJ2-1, with TRBD2 matching over 7 bases. Trimming cost V 4 bases and J 9 bases; bases outside gene matches: 19. This CDR3 comprises 17 residues. Germline CDR1 reads SGHRS; CDR2 reads YFSETQ. The CDR3 loop is CASSPRSGAGDTSEQFF. In nucleotides, the CDR3 is TGCGCCAGCAGCCCCCGGTCGGGCGCGGGAGATACTAGTGAGCAGTTCTTC.

The V and J genes are TRBV5-1 and TRBJ1-5; 11 positions agree with TRBD1. The CDR3 extends over 15 amino acids. V dropped 2 bases and J dropped 5; count of bases not matched to a gene: 3. The germline CDR1 and CDR2 sequences are SGHRS and YFSETQ. CDR3 sequence: CASSLGTGGHQPQHF. The CDR3 DNA is TGCGCCAGCAGCTTAGGGACAGGGGGACATCAGCCCCAGCATTTT.

This clone was picked up a small number of times. The CDR3 loop is CASSRLSSYNSPLHF. DNA for the CDR3: TGTGCCAGCAGCCGTTTGAGCTCCTATAATTCACCCCTCCACTTT. The gene calls are TRBV7-2 and TRBJ1-6; the D is unclear. The CDR3 runs to 15 residues. Per germline, CDR1 SGHTA and CDR2 FQGNSA. Trimming cost V 5 bases and J 0 bases, with 8 bases left between them.

V usage is TRBV7-9 and J usage is TRBJ2-7; TRBD1 might be the D (6 bases). The germline CDR1 and CDR2 sequences are SEHNR and FQNEAQ (reference sequence). V gave up 1 base and J gave up 1 base, with 11 bases separating them. The CDR3 covers 15 residues. The CDR3 bases are TGTGCCAGCAGCTTAGAGGGACACCCTTCCTACGAGCAGTACTTC. It yields the protein CASSLEGHPSYEQYF.

This rearrangement joins TRBV23-1 to TRBJ2-1; 7 bases are a match to TRBD2. TRBV23-1 carries the ORF label, with uncertain function. V was pared by 3 bases and J by 9 bases, with 14 bases of the junction left unmatched. The CDR3 consists of 16 residues. The CDR3 is CASSQTGPGLLSEQFF. The CDR3 bases are TGCGCCAGCAGTCAGACCGGGCCGGGACTACTCTCTGAGCAGTTCTTC.

This clone appeared a single time. J is TRBJ1-2 and V is TRBV24-1, with D perhaps TRBD1 (5 bases). Per the germline V gene, CDR1 is KGHDR and CDR2 is SFDVKD. The CDR3 loop spans 13 amino acids. With 9 bases removed from V and 4 bases from J, the gap between germline ends came to 14 bases. CDR3 DNA: TGTGCCACCCCGGGGGGGAAACTCTATGGCTACACCTTC. It is translated as CATPGGKLYGYTF.

The rearrangement uses TRBV10-3 and TRBJ1-1, with TRBD1 as a possible D gene (6 bases). V lost 10 bases and J 1 base, leaving 10 bases between the germline ends. Germline V gene sequence: CDR1 ENHRY, CDR2 SYGVKD. The CDR3 covers 12 residues. As DNA, the CDR3 is TGTGCCAGTTCGACAGGGAACACTGAAGCTTTCTTT. Amino acid sequence: CASSTGNTEAFF.

This sequence joins TRBV9 and TRBJ1-3, with TRBD1 matching 7 bases. Unmatched junction bases numbered 2, after V lost 4 bases and J lost 1 base. CDR3 length equals 14 residues. Germline CDR1 reads SGDLS; CDR2 reads YYNGEE. CDR3 amino acids: CASSPDRSGNTIYF. CDR3 sequence (DNA): TGTGCCAGCAGCCCGGACAGGTCTGGAAACACCATATATTTT.

The chain carries TRBV9 and TRBJ1-2; D is unclear. The CDR3 is made up of 15 amino acids. V lost 0 bases and J lost 3, with 12 bases in between. Germline assignment: CDR1 SGDLS and CDR2 YYNGEE. CDR3 DNA sequence: TGTGCCAGCAGCGTAGCTCTCAGTCCAGACTATGGCTACACCTTC. It encodes CASSVALSPDYGYTF.

The chain carries TRBV28 and TRBJ2-5; D is perhaps TRBD2 (6 bases). CDR3 length: 15 residues. CDR1 is MDHEN, CDR2 SYDVKM, per germline. The V end was cut by 3 bases, the J end by 1 base, with 12 bases between. CDR3 protein: CASSFRVGSQETQYF. As DNA, the CDR3 is TGTGCCAGCAGTTTCCGAGTCGGGAGCCAAGAGACCCAGTACTTC.

The CDR3 DNA sequence: TGTGCCAGCAGCTTTGCAGCCCTAGCGGGGGGGACCACAGATACGCAGTATTTT. It translates to CASSFAALAGGTTDTQYF. V usage is TRBV7-8 and J usage is TRBJ2-3, with TRBD2 identical over 12 bases. Trimming cost V 3 bases and J 2 bases; bases outside gene matches: 9. The CDR3 runs to 18 residues. Per germline, CDR1 SGHVS and CDR2 FQNEAQ.

The gene calls are TRBV5-1 and TRBJ2-3; D possibly corresponds to TRBD2 (6 bases). V gave up 2 bases and J gave up 2 bases, with 12 bases separating them. Germline CDR1 reads SGHRS; CDR2 reads YFSETQ. CDR3 size: 15 residues. The CDR3 bases are TGCGCCAGCAGCTTCCGGACGGACTACACAGATACGCAGTATTTT. Encoded protein: CASSFRTDYTDTQYF.

This clone was detected once. The rearrangement uses TRBV5-1 and TRBJ2-1; 15 nucleotides match TRBD2. The CDR3 spans 16 residues. After removal of 4 bases from V and 7 bases from J, the junction contained 6 bases not matched to a gene. CDR1 and CDR2 from the germline V gene are SGHRS and YFSETQ. The CDR3 reads CASSLGLAGGLNEQFF. CDR3 bases: TGCGCCAGCAGCCTAGGACTAGCGGGGGGGCTGAATGAGCAGTTCTTC.

The chain combines TRBV3-1 (or the pseudogene TRBV3-2) with TRBJ2-2, with 12 bases lining up with TRBD2. From germline, CDR1 is LGHDT and CDR2 YNNKEL (reference sequence). Losses at the gene ends were 2 bases for V and 6 bases for J; bases not matched to a gene: 16. CDR3 size: 20 residues. The CDR3 DNA follows: TGTGCCAGCAGCCAAAAATCCCTCCGACTGGCTAGCGGGAGGGCCGGGGAGCTGTTTTTT. It is translated as CASSQKSLRLASGRAGELFF.

The V gene is TRBV10-3, the J gene TRBJ1-5; the D gene is possibly TRBD1 (5 bases). Per germline, CDR1 ENHRY and CDR2 SYGVKD. The V and J ends lost 3 bases and 7 bases respectively, with 22 bases between them. The CDR3 has 17 residues. Here the CDR3 DNA reads TGTGCCATCAGTGACCCCTCGGGGGGGGAAGGGTCCCAGCCCCAGCATTTT. Translating gives CAISDPSGGEGSQPQHF.

J is TRBJ1-1 and V is TRBV2; maybe TRBD1 (6 bases). CDR1 and CDR2 (germline): SNHLY, FYNNEI. The CDR3 is 12 amino acids. Trimming stripped 7 bases from V and 7 bases from J, with 13 bases between. The CDR3 DNA follows: TGTGCCAGCAAGGGGGAGGGGGATGAAGCTTTCTTT. Its translation is CASKGEGDEAFF.

The chain carries TRBV21-1 and TRBJ2-2; the table's D gene call, TRBD2, was not cross checked with the DNA. TRBV21-1 is a pseudogene segment. CDR3 length: 18 amino acids. The CDR3: CASSKVRLAGINTGELFF. The CDR3, as DNA: TGTGCCAGCAGCAAAGTCAGGCTAGCGGGGATTAACACCGGGGAGCTGTTTTTT.

Note on this clone: The junction and the germline gene differ at one end; a read error may be behind it. The genes are TRBV19 and TRBJ2-3, with 10 bases matching TRBD2. The length of the CDR3 is 15 residues. The germline V gene encodes CDR1 LNHDA and CDR2 SQIVND (reference sequence). CDR3 amino acids: CASSIASGSIDTQYF. In nucleotides, the CDR3 is TGTGCCAGTAGTATCGCTAGCGGGAGCATAGATACGCAGTATTTT.

The chain combines TRBV14 with TRBJ2-7; TRBD1 matches 8 bases. Germline CDR1 SGHDN, CDR2 FVKESK. The CDR3 length is 16 residues. Losses at the gene ends were 1 base for V and 3 bases for J; bases not matched to a gene: 8. In nucleotides, the CDR3 is TGTGCCAGCAGCCAAGCTATGGGACAGGAGGGCTACGAGCAGTACTTC. Its protein product is CASSQAMGQEGYEQYF.

The chain employs TRBV28 and TRBJ1-1; tentative D call: TRBD1 (5 bases). The CDR3 loop spans 12 amino acids. The germline V gene has CDR1 MDHEN and CDR2 SYDVKM. Trimming took 6 bases from V and 6 from J, leaving 11 bases between them. The CDR3 region is CASSLPGAEAFF. In DNA form, the CDR3 reads TGTGCCAGCAGCCTCCCGGGGGCTGAAGCTTTCTTT.

J is TRBJ2-3 and V is TRBV18, with D perhaps TRBD1 (6 bases). The CDR3 length is 12 residues. Per germline, CDR1 KGHSH and CDR2 LQKENI. Trimming stripped 1 base from V and 10 bases from J, with 9 bases between. The DNA of the CDR3 is TGTGCCAGCTCACCACAGCAGGGGTCGCAGTATTTT. Its translation: CASSPQQGSQYF.

The chain uses TRBV9 and TRBJ1-3; D gene unclear. Germline CDR1 reads SGDLS; CDR2 reads YYNGEE. The CDR3 spans 15 residues. Between the trimmed V and J ends, which lost 0 bases and 4 bases, there was a span of 11 bases. CDR3 coding DNA: TGTGCCAGCAGCGTAGGGGCTTCGGGAGGAAACACCATATATTTT. It yields the protein CASSVGASGGNTIYF.

This clone showed up just a few times. CDR3 nucleotides: TGCGCCAGCAGCTATGGGACTAGCGGCTACGAGCAGTACTTC. Amino acids: CASSYGTSGYEQYF. The chain combines TRBV5-1 with TRBJ2-7, with 11 nucleotides matching TRBD2. This CDR3 spans 14 amino acids. The trim removed 3 bases at V and 3 bases at J, leaving 2 bases unmatched. Germline CDR1 SGHRS, CDR2 YFSETQ.

The chain combines TRBV19 with TRBJ2-7; maybe TRBD2 (6 bases). The germline gives CDR1 LNHDA, CDR2 SQIVND (reference sequence). The CDR3 consists of 15 residues. With 5 bases removed from V and 0 bases from J, the gap between germline ends came to 14 bases. CDR3: CASSGRTGSSYEQYF. The DNA for the CDR3 is TGTGCCAGTAGTGGGCGGACCGGGAGCTCCTACGAGCAGTACTTC.

The gene calls are TRBV6-5 and TRBJ1-4, with a tentative D call TRBD1 (6 bases). V lost 7 bases and J 7 bases, leaving 19 bases between the germline ends. Germline V CDR1 and CDR2: MNHEY, SVGAGI. There are 15 residues in the CDR3. For the CDR3, the DNA is TGTGCCAGCACCTCGGGCAGGGGATACGCTGAAAAACTGTTTTTT. Translated: CASTSGRGYAEKLFF.

The genes are TRBV7-3 and TRBJ1-6; 7 nucleotides match TRBD1. V trimming: 3 bases; J trimming: 11 bases; junction bases outside the gene matches: 13. Germline values: CDR1 SGHTA, CDR2 FQGTGA. This CDR3 has 16 residues. The DNA for the CDR3 is TGTGCCAGCAGCTTGCAGACAGGGCGCATTTTGCCACCCCTCCACTTT. Amino acid sequence: CASSLQTGRILPPLHF.

The count of this clone is one. The CDR3 loop is CASRMGQGAIARLFF. CDR3 nucleotides: TGTGCCAGCAGAATGGGACAGGGGGCCATAGCGAGACTGTTTTTT. The chain couples TRBV6-5 to TRBJ1-4, with TRBD1 matching 12 bases. Germline V gene sequence: CDR1 MNHEY, CDR2 SVGAGI. This CDR3 has 15 residues. J was trimmed by 13 bases and V by 6 bases; bases with no gene match: 12.